These 24 T cell receptor beta chains were sequenced from one sample in a study of cytotoxic CD8 clonotypes in ibrutinib-treated CLL (dated by TCRdb to about 2021). This sample's time point label indicates: roughly 25 months on ibrutinib. To prepare the library, the immunoSEQ multiplex PCR assay was applied. Imported from immuneACCESS, the table was reduced by TCRdb to in-frame sequences with V and J called. These copies leave out some clones; in studies compared against another copy, an unresolved V gene accounts for under half, and the cause of the remainder is not known. The sample table lists roughly 200,000 clones, about 72% of them with a count of one. 13% of the sample lies in the top ten. Material: PBMCs, obtained after 24 months of ibrutinib treatment. These receptors were obtained from a human donor with chronic lymphocytic leukemia.

The chain carries TRBV7-2 and TRBJ1-2; no clear D gene. Trimming removed 2 bases from V and 10 bases from J, with 8 bases in between. Per germline, CDR1 SGHTA and CDR2 FQGNSA. The CDR3 runs 11 residues. In nucleotides, the CDR3 is TGTGCCAGCAGCTTATTTACAACCTACACCTTC. This translates into CASSLFTTYTF.

The chain has TRBV5-1 and TRBJ1-3; D is unclear. The germline CDR1 and CDR2 sequences are SGHRS and YFSETQ. The CDR3 has 15 amino acids. Trimming took 4 bases from V and 0 from J, leaving 11 bases between them. The CDR3 spells CASSRSHNSGNTIYF. The CDR3 DNA follows: TGCGCCAGCAGCCGCTCGCATAACTCTGGAAACACCATATATTTT.

With respect to this clone: Its ends do not fully match the called genes, so a read error is possible. The chain employs TRBV5-1 and TRBJ2-2; unclear D gene. The CDR3 is 14 residues long. Germline V gene lookup returns CDR1 SGHRS and CDR2 YFSETQ. The CDR3 sequence: CASRLRGDTGELFF. DNA for the CDR3: TGCGCCAGCCGCTTGAGAGGCGACACCGGGGAGCTGTTTTTT.

This clone was detected a few times. V is TRBV28 and J is TRBJ2-1, with 13 bases identical to TRBD2. Germline loops: CDR1 MDHEN, CDR2 SYDVKM. This CDR3 is built from 14 residues. J was trimmed by 13 bases and V by 5 bases; bases with no gene match: 8. CDR3 in amino acids: CASSLWTSGSRQFF. The CDR3 coding sequence is TGTGCCAGCAGTCTTTGGACTAGCGGGAGTCGTCAGTTCTTC.

The rearrangement joins TRBV27 to TRBJ2-2, with 10 bases lining up with TRBD1. Unmatched junction bases numbered 15, after V lost 5 bases and J lost 3 bases. This CDR3 has 19 residues. Germline V CDR1 and CDR2: MNHEY, SMNVEV (reference sequence). CDR3 amino acids: CASSTIYTPGQGYTGELFF. The CDR3 bases are TGTGCCAGCAGTACGATATATACGCCGGGACAGGGGTACACCGGGGAGCTGTTTTTT.

This chain links TRBV9 with TRBJ1-2, with 7 bases that match TRBD1. The CDR3 has 13 amino acids. CDR1 is SGDLS, CDR2 YYNGEE, per germline. Trimming cost V 3 bases and J 3 bases; bases outside gene matches: 2. CDR3 loop: CASSATGDYGYTF. The CDR3 nucleotides read TGTGCCAGCAGCGCAACAGGGGACTATGGCTACACCTTC.

Only one count was recorded for this clone. The chain recombines TRBV15 with TRBJ1-2, with D hard to call. CDR1 is LNHNV, CDR2 YYDKDF, per germline (reference sequence). CDR3 length equals 13 residues. V was trimmed by 5 bases and J by 2 bases, leaving 9 bases between them. CDR3 amino acids: CATSADVNYGYTF. The CDR3, as DNA: TGTGCCACCAGCGCGGATGTGAACTATGGCTACACCTTC. Combining the CDR3 with reference TRBV15 and TRBJ1-2 gives the whole variable domain DAMVIQNPRYQVTQFGKPVTLSCSQTLNHNVMYWYQQKSSQAPKLLFHYYDKDFNNEADTPDNFQSRRPNTSFCFLDIRSPGLGDTAMYLCATSADVNYGYTFGSGTRLTVV.

The rearrangement joins TRBV5-1 to TRBJ2-1, with TRBD1 matching over 7 bases. The ends lost 2 bases at V and 8 bases at J; junction bases unmatched: 1. CDR1 and CDR2 (germline): SGHRS, YFSETQ. CDR3 length equals 12 residues. The CDR3 sequence: CASSFTGDEQFF. Written as DNA, the CDR3 is TGCGCCAGCAGCTTTACAGGGGATGAGCAGTTCTTC.

This clone was counted between two and nine times. The chain has TRBV10-3 and TRBJ1-2; a weak D match, TRBD1 (5 bases). The germline V gene encodes CDR1 ENHRY and CDR2 SYGVKD. This CDR3 has 14 residues. The germline V and J ends were trimmed by 10 bases and 2 bases, with 17 bases remaining between them. CDR3 DNA: TGTGCCACCACACCCGGGACGGCGAACTATGGCTACACCTTC. Protein: CATTPGTANYGYTF.

Concerning this clone itself: At one end the junction does not follow the germline gene, possibly because of a read error. This chain connects TRBV7-9 to TRBJ1-1; 7 nucleotides agree with TRBD1. Germline loops: CDR1 SEHNR, CDR2 FQNEAQ (reference sequence). This CDR3 is 13 amino acids long. The CDR3 sequence: CASSVAGGAEAFF. The CDR3 DNA sequence: TGTGCCAGCAGCGTAGCAGGGGGTGCTGAAGCTTTCTTT.

The chain is built from TRBV5-4 and TRBJ2-4, with TRBD2 matching over 9 bases. Germline V CDR1 and CDR2: SGHNT, YYREEE (reference sequence). The junction had 13 bases not matched to a gene; V was cut back by 4 bases and J by 11 bases. This CDR3 contains 15 residues. CDR3 residues: CASSLPTSGLQVQYF. DNA of the CDR3: TGTGCCAGCAGCCTCCCGACTAGCGGCCTTCAGGTTCAGTACTTC.

This sequence joins TRBV19 and TRBJ1-1; TRBD1 matches at 8 bases. The junction had 8 bases not matched to a gene; V was cut back by 8 bases and J by 3 bases. Germline V gives CDR1 LNHDA, CDR2 SQIVND (reference sequence). CDR3 length equals 14 residues. The CDR3 is CASGRGLLDTEAFF. CDR3 DNA: TGTGCCAGTGGCAGGGGGCTCTTGGACACTGAAGCTTTCTTT.

This clone was detected a few times. This rearrangement joins TRBV2 to TRBJ2-1, with D unresolved. This CDR3 contains 11 residues. Germline loops: CDR1 SNHLY, CDR2 FYNNEI. V lost 3 bases and J lost 8, with 5 bases in between. This CDR3 reads CASSDSYEQFF. The CDR3 coding sequence is TGTGCCAGCAGTGATAGTTATGAGCAGTTCTTC.

The V gene is TRBV27, the J gene TRBJ2-7; 11 bases match TRBD2. With V trimmed by 9 bases and J by 3 bases, 4 bases remained unmatched. Germline CDR1 and CDR2: MNHEY and SMNVEV (reference sequence). The CDR3 consists of 13 residues. The CDR3: CARSSGRFYEQYF. CDR3 in DNA: TGTGCCAGGTCTAGCGGGAGGTTCTACGAGCAGTACTTC.

This clone has a handful of counts. The chain is built from TRBV4-2 and TRBJ2-2; 12 nucleotides match TRBD2. The J segment lost 9 bases and the V segment lost 1 base, leaving 3 bases of the junction unmatched. CDR3 size: 15 residues. Germline values: CDR1 LGHNA, CDR2 YNFKEQ. The CDR3 is CASSQAGTSGWELFF. CDR3 coding DNA: TGTGCCAGCAGCCAAGCCGGGACTAGCGGGTGGGAGCTGTTTTTT.

The chain is built from TRBV4-3 and TRBJ2-3; D is unresolved. CDR1 is LGHNA and CDR2 is YSLEER in the germline V gene. The CDR3 runs to 17 residues. V was pared by 4 bases and J by 0 bases, with 17 bases between. The CDR3 region has the DNA TGCGCCAGCAGCCCGACGGCCGCGGAGACTAGCACAGATACGCAGTATTTT. Protein sequence: CASSPTAAETSTDTQYF.

This clone was observed a single time. This chain uses TRBV4-3 with TRBJ1-2; 8 bases match TRBD1. Germline lookup yields CDR1 LGHNA and CDR2 YSLEER. V lost 0 bases and J lost 7; bases outside the gene matches: 4. The CDR3 spans 14 residues. DNA of the CDR3: TGCGCCAGCAGCCAAGAGAGCCAGGGGGCTGGCTACACCTTC. Its protein product is CASSQESQGAGYTF.

The CDR3 spells CASSVSGIQETQYF. CDR3 nucleotides: TGTGCCAGCAGCGTTAGCGGGATCCAAGAGACCCAGTACTTC. The chain employs TRBV7-2 and TRBJ2-5, with 8 bases matching TRBD2. With 5 bases clipped from V and 1 base from J, the junction kept 3 bases outside the gene matches. This CDR3 is 14 amino acids long. Germline-derived CDR1 and CDR2 are SGHTA and FQGNSA.

The chain recombines TRBV5-4 with TRBJ1-5; D remains ambiguous. CDR1 SGHNT and CDR2 YYREEE come from the germline V gene (reference sequence). The CDR3 runs 13 residues. Between the trimmed V and J ends, which lost 0 bases and 4 bases, there was a span of 5 bases. The CDR3 bases are TGTGCCAGCAGCTTGGGGCTGAATCAGCCCCAGCATTTT. It encodes CASSLGLNQPQHF.

V and J are TRBV29-1 and TRBJ1-2; 7 positions match TRBD1. The CDR3 loop spans 11 amino acids. Unmatched junction bases numbered 1, after V lost 6 bases and J lost 3 bases. In germline, CDR1 is SQVTM, CDR2 ANQGSEA. The CDR3 DNA follows: TGCAGCGTGGGGACAGACTATGGCTACACCTTC. Amino acid sequence: CSVGTDYGYTF.

V and J are TRBV4-1 and TRBJ1-1; maybe TRBD1 (6 bases). The CDR3 spans 15 residues. Germline CDR1 MGHRA, CDR2 YSYEKL. V gave up 2 bases and J gave up 6 bases, with 16 bases separating them. The DNA for the CDR3 is TGCGCCAGCAGCCAAAGGTCACAGGGTACAGCTGAAGCTTTCTTT. Amino acids: CASSQRSQGTAEAFF.

The chain has TRBV6-1 and TRBJ2-3; 15 bases match TRBD2. The V gene's germline CDR1 is MNHNS and CDR2 SASEGT. CDR3 size: 19 residues. The ends lost 3 bases at V and 1 base at J; junction bases unmatched: 8. The CDR3 spells CASSDFGTSGRWGTDTQYF. In DNA, the CDR3 is TGTGCCAGCAGTGATTTCGGGACTAGCGGGAGGTGGGGCACAGATACGCAGTATTTT.

The count of this clone is one. The chain joins TRBV25-1 to TRBJ2-5; tentative D call: TRBD1 (6 bases). This CDR3 has 14 residues. V was trimmed by 6 bases and J by 5 bases, leaving 16 bases between them. CDR1 and CDR2 from the germline V gene are MGHDK and SYGVNS. In nucleotides, the CDR3 is TGTGCCAGCAGCCGATTCAGGGGAATGGAGACCCAGTACTTC. Amino acids: CASSRFRGMETQYF. Based on the CDR3 plus reference TRBV25-1 and TRBJ2-5, the full variable domain is EADIYQTPRYLVIGTGKKITLECSQTMGHDKMYWYQQDPGMELHLIHYSYGVNSTEKGDLSSESTVSRIRTEHFPLTLESARPSHTSQYLCASSRFRGMETQYFGPGTRLLVL.

This chain links TRBV18 with TRBJ2-7; tentatively, D is TRBD1 (5 bases). The CDR3 extends over 14 amino acids. Germline CDR1 is KGHSH and CDR2 is LQKENI. V lost 3 bases and J lost 4, with 13 bases in between. CDR3: CASSPVRVAYEQYF. In DNA form, the CDR3 reads TGTGCCAGCTCACCTGTCAGGGTGGCGTACGAGCAGTACTTC.